The 2 T cell receptor beta chains listed next were all sequenced from one sample in a study of T cell responses to AZD1222 COVID-19 vaccine. TCRdb's copy holds only in-frame clones and misses some; the assay was immunoSEQ multiplex PCR. The sample holds 50,000 to 65,000 clones, around 89% seen once. The sequences come from peripheral blood, collected 28 days after the second AZD1222 dose. These receptors were taken from an adult who received the AZD1222 COVID-19 vaccine.

The CDR3 region has the DNA TGTGCCACCAGCAGAGGTTTGGCGCCTAGCACAGATACGCAGTATTTT. Encoded protein: CATSRGLAPSTDTQYF. The J gene is TRBJ2-3, the V gene TRBV15, with D uncertain. Germline V lookup: CDR1 LNHNV, CDR2 YYDKDF (reference sequence). CDR3 length equals 16 residues. Trimming left V 1 base short and J 0 bases short, with 11 bases between.

The chain is built from TRBV30 and TRBJ2-5, with D perhaps TRBD2 (6 bases). The CDR3 totals 15 residues. Trimming cost V 3 bases and J 0 bases, with 14 bases left between them. Germline-derived CDR1 and CDR2 are GTSNPN and SVGIG (reference sequence). The CDR3 DNA reads TGTGCCTGGAGCGCCTACGGAGGGTACCAAGAGACCCAGTACTTC. Its protein product is CAWSAYGGYQETQYF.